This TCR beta chain originates from a study of T cell responses to AZD1222 COVID-19 vaccine. In regard to this clone: The antigen is unknown.

Study-level results: Repertoires were sampled only after the peak T cell response. The donor group comprised mostly white British people and more females; the analysis possibly underestimated clonal diversity.

The germline V gene encodes CDR1 SGHDT and CDR2 YYEEEE. The CDR3 extends over 13 amino acids. V dropped 2 bases and J dropped 5 bases, with 11 bases sitting between them. Some clones are missing from TCRdb's copy, which holds only in-frame ones; the method was immunoSEQ multiplex PCR. This table holds about 140,000 clones, around 90% found once. The TCR comes from an adult in good health. Sequences were derived from peripheral blood, sampled on day 0 of AZD1222 vaccination. The V and J genes are TRBV5-6 and TRBJ2-7; a weak D match, TRBD2 (6 bases). The CDR3, as DNA: TGTGCCAGCAGCTTCACGGGAGCGAACGAGCAGTACTTC. Its protein is CASSFTGANEQYF.